These 14 T cell receptor beta chains were sequenced from one sample in a study of T-cell reconstitution after alpha-beta-depleted transplantation in children. Preparation of the TCRbeta library was carried out with unique molecular identifiers. TCRdb recomputed calls from the PCR reads with MiXCR, one row per CDR3 protein. The table shows around 700,000 distinct CDR3 sequences, with around 12% occurring only once. This specimen was PBMCs, taken before TCRalphabeta/CD19-depleted stem cell transplant. Receptors were obtained from a girl aged 2 to 9 with congenital amegakaryocytic thrombocytopenia, due to receive a stem cell transplant.

At least ten counts were recorded for this clonotype. V gene TRBV20-1 combines with J gene TRBJ2-7, with 11 nucleotides matching TRBD1. The CDR3 contains 12 residues. CDR1 is DFQATT, CDR2 SNEGSKA, per germline (reference sequence). V lost 6 bases, J lost 5 bases, and 3 bases stayed unmatched. The CDR3: CSAWTGGHEQYF. The CDR3 bases are TGCAGTGCATGGACAGGGGGCCACGAGCAGTACTTC.

This clonotype has just a few counts. This chain uses TRBV11-2 with TRBJ2-3; D is unclear. Trimming took 6 bases from V and 6 from J, leaving 16 bases between them. CDR1 is SGHAT, CDR2 FQNNGV, per germline. This CDR3 contains 14 residues. CDR3 sequence: CASSESLGLDTQYF. DNA of the CDR3: TGTGCCAGCAGTGAGAGTTTAGGTTTGGATACGCAGTATTTT. Full variable domain (missing parts from reference TRBV11-2 and TRBJ2-3): EAGVAQSPRYKIIEKRQSVAFWCNPISGHATLYWYQQILGQGPKLLIQFQNNGVVDDSQLPKDRFSAERLKGVDSTLKIQPAKLEDSAVYLCASSESLGLDTQYFGPGTRLTVL.

Ten or more counts support this clonotype. This chain connects TRBV20-1 to TRBJ1-1; D may be TRBD1 (5 bases). V was clipped by 6 bases and J by 1 base, with 12 bases between them. CDR1 DFQATT and CDR2 SNEGSKA come from the germline V gene (reference sequence). The CDR3 runs to 13 residues. The CDR3 sequence: CSANRGRNTEAFF. Written as DNA, the CDR3 is TGCAGTGCCAACCGGGGGAGGAACACTGAAGCTTTCTTT.

This clonotype was seen more than once but under ten times. V gene TRBV27 combines with J gene TRBJ2-7, with 9 bases lining up with TRBD2. The trim removed 3 bases at V and 5 bases at J, leaving 5 bases unmatched. Germline V CDR1 and CDR2: MNHEY, SMNVEV (reference sequence). The CDR3 is 14 residues long. The DNA for the CDR3 is TGTGCCAGCAGTTTGGCGGGAGGGGGTCACGAGCAGTACTTC. Translation gives CASSLAGGGHEQYF.

The J gene is TRBJ2-1, the V gene TRBV5-1, with a possible D match to TRBD2 (6 bases). CDR1 and CDR2 (germline): SGHRS, YFSETQ. This CDR3 comprises 20 residues. Deletions cut 4 bases from V and 0 bases from J, with 26 bases between. DNA of the CDR3: TGCGCCAGCAGCCTCCCGACAGAACCTCCGGGACTCAGCTCCTACAATGAGCAGTTCTTC. This encodes CASSLPTEPPGLSSYNEQFF.

This clonotype was seen a handful of times. The V gene is TRBV28, the J gene TRBJ2-7, with a tentative D call TRBD2 (5 bases). V lost 7 bases, J lost 2 bases, and 12 bases lay in between. Germline V lookup: CDR1 MDHEN, CDR2 SYDVKM. This CDR3 has 13 residues. The CDR3 loop reads CASTGKHPYEQYF. The CDR3 nucleotides are TGTGCCAGCACGGGAAAACATCCCTACGAGCAGTACTTC.

The chain recombines TRBV7-9 with TRBJ2-7, with TRBD1 matching over 8 bases. The J segment lost 7 bases and the V segment lost 5 bases, leaving 10 bases of the junction unmatched. The CDR3 length is 14 residues. The germline gives CDR1 SEHNR, CDR2 FQNEAQ (reference sequence). In DNA form, the CDR3 reads TGTGCCAGCAGCAGCTCAGGGGGCTTAAGGGAGCAGTACTTC. This translates into CASSSSGGLREQYF. The full variable domain, with the rest looked up from reference TRBV7-9 and TRBJ2-7, is DTGVSQNPRHKITKRGQNVTFRCDPISEHNRLYWYRQTLGQGPEFLTYFQNEAQLEKSRLLSDRFSAERPKGSFSTLEIQRTEQGDSAMYLCASSSSGGLREQYFGPGTRLTVT.

The chain uses TRBV7-3 and TRBJ2-3, with D tentatively TRBD1 (5 bases). V lost 0 bases and J 5 bases, leaving 6 bases between the germline ends. Germline V lookup: CDR1 SGHTA, CDR2 FQGTGA. The CDR3 extends over 13 amino acids. The CDR3 here is CASSLTGEDTQYF. Written as DNA, the CDR3 is TGTGCCAGCAGCTTAACAGGGGAAGATACGCAGTATTTT.

This clonotype has at least ten counts. The V call is TRBV20-1, the J call TRBJ2-3; D remains ambiguous. CDR3 length: 16 residues. V was shortened by 3 bases and J by 4 bases, with 20 bases between the two germline ends. The V gene's germline CDR1 is DFQATT and CDR2 SNEGSKA (reference sequence). CDR3 DNA: TGCAGTGCTAGGGCCCTGTCGCTGCCTTCGTCAGATACGCAGTATTTT. It translates to CSARALSLPSSDTQYF.

At least ten counts were recorded for this clonotype. One junction end does not reproduce the germline sequence, and a read error may be involved. V is TRBV3-1 and J is TRBJ2-3, with D uncertain. This CDR3 is built from 12 residues. The germline V gene has CDR1 LGHDT and CDR2 YNNKEL (reference sequence). The DNA for the CDR3 is TGTGCCAGCAGTCAAGGACGGGATACGCAGTATTTT. This codes for CASSQGRDTQYF.

This clonotype occurred many times. The chain carries TRBV14 and TRBJ2-1; 13 nucleotides align to TRBD2. V trimming: 6 bases; J trimming: 7 bases; junction bases outside the gene matches: 6. The CDR3 is 15 residues long. The germline V gene has CDR1 SGHDN and CDR2 FVKESK. This CDR3 is CASSFGTSGTNEQFF. DNA for the CDR3: TGTGCCAGCAGTTTCGGGACTAGCGGGACGAATGAGCAGTTCTTC. The variable domain in full, completed from reference TRBV14 and TRBJ2-1, reads EAGVTQFPSHSVIEKGQTVTLRCDPISGHDNLYWYRRVMGKEIKFLLHFVKESKQDESGMPNNRFLAERTGGTYSTLKVQPAELEDSGVYFCASSFGTSGTNEQFFGPGTRLTVL.

V gene TRBV20-1 combines with J gene TRBJ2-7; D is unresolved. The CDR3 consists of 14 residues. The germline gives CDR1 DFQATT, CDR2 SNEGSKA (reference sequence). The germline V and J ends were trimmed by 6 bases and 2 bases, with 17 bases remaining between them. The CDR3 nucleotides read TGCAGTGCGGAGCCTGCGGACGGTCCCTACGAGCAGTACTTC. Translating it yields CSAEPADGPYEQYF.

This clonotype was observed at least ten times. The V gene is TRBV20-1, the J gene TRBJ2-3, with 11 bases that match TRBD1. The CDR3 has 15 residues. The germline V gene encodes CDR1 DFQATT and CDR2 SNEGSKA (reference sequence). Trimming removed 5 bases from V and 2 bases from J; junction bases left unmatched: 6. Written as DNA, the CDR3 is TGCAGTGCTGAGGGACAGGGGGGATACACAGATACGCAGTATTTT. It translates to CSAEGQGGYTDTQYF.

The V and J genes are TRBV7-3 and TRBJ2-5, with 8 bases identical to TRBD1. From germline, CDR1 is SGHTA and CDR2 FQGTGA. The CDR3 sequence is 15 residues long. The J segment lost 5 bases and the V segment lost 2 bases, leaving 7 bases of the junction unmatched. The CDR3 sequence: CASSLGGQGYETQYF. The DNA for the CDR3 is TGTGCCAGCAGCTTAGGCGGACAGGGTTACGAGACCCAGTACTTC.